Listed below are T cell receptor beta chains from one sample, sequenced in a study of blood T cell repertoires in COVID-19. Profiled with immunoSEQ multiplex PCR; TCRdb holds only in-frame clones, not every one. The sample lists some 200,000 clones; around four fifths were seen once. Source material: PBMCs or T cells enriched from blood (not recorded which). The receptors derive from a middle-aged man who had recovered from COVID-19. CDR3s include the opening cysteine and the closing phenylalanine or tryptophan. Each record gives: clone size, J gene, V gene, D gene, CDR3 DNA, CDR3 protein. A D gene is named only where the DNA matches it firmly. Not every row has a clone size; where given, it reads once, few, many or a size class.

-,TRBJ2-1,TRBV6-5,-,TGTGCCAGCGAAATCGGGAGCCTTAACAATGAGCAGTTCTTC,CASEIGSLNNEQFF
-,TRBJ1-4,TRBV18,-,TGTGCCAGCTCACCAGGCCAGAGGAATGAAAAACTGTTTTTT,CASSPGQRNEKLFF
-,TRBJ2-2,TRBV5-1,TRBD2,TGCGCCAGCAGCTTGGCCGTGGGACTAGCGGTCTCGCGGGGGGAGCTGTTTTTT,CASSLAVGLAVSRGELFF
-,TRBJ2-5,TRBV4-2,-,TGTGCCAGCAGCCAAGGGGAACTGGGGCTCGGAGAGACCCAGTACTTC,CASSQGELGLGETQYF
once,TRBJ2-2,TRBV28,-,TGTGCCAGCAGTTTAGCCGGGACAAGGAACACCGGGGAGCTGTTTTTT,CASSLAGTRNTGELFF
-,TRBJ1-6,TRBV6-5,-,TGTGCCAGCAGTTATAACAGGGACTATAATTCACCCCTCCACTTT,CASSYNRDYNSPLHF
-,TRBJ2-3,TRBV5-1,-,TGCGCCAGCAGCCGGGATGCGGGCACAGATACGCAGTATTTT,CASSRDAGTDTQYF
-,TRBJ2-2,TRBV27,TRBD2,TGTGCCAGCAGTTTAGAACGGGAGGGCCCCACCGGGGAGCTGTTTTTT,CASSLEREGPTGELFF
-,TRBJ1-5,TRBV13,-,TGTGCCAGCAGCTTAGTCAGGAGCAATCAGCCCCAGCATTTT,CASSLVRSNQPQHF
-,TRBJ1-6,TRBV28,TRBD1,TGTGCCAGCTACAGGGGGCTGGATTCACCCCTCCACTTT,CASYRGLDSPLHF
-,TRBJ2-2,TRBV5-1,TRBD2,TGCGCCAGCAGCCTGGGACTAGCGGGACCGAACACCGGGGAGCTGTTTTTT,CASSLGLAGPNTGELFF
-,TRBJ1-6,TRBV11-2,-,TGTGCCAGCAGCACTCCGGACTTTACTTATAATTCACCCCTCCACTTT,CASSTPDFTYNSPLHF
-,TRBJ2-3,TRBV5-4,TRBD1,TGTGCCAGCAGCTCCGGGACAGGGGGCAGCACAGATACGCAGTATTTT,CASSSGTGGSTDTQYF
-,TRBJ2-7,TRBV10-2,-,TGCGCCAGCAGAGGGGTCAACAACTACGAGCAGTACTTC,CASRGVNNYEQYF
-,TRBJ1-2,TRBV29-1,-,TGCAGCGTGGGGGCCAGAATGACACCCACGGCGCGAGGTGGCTACACCTTC,CSVGARMTPTARGGYTF